This section outlines one T cell receptor (beta chain) sequence together with its context. The record originates from a study of CD8 T cells in Susac syndrome. The germline V gene encodes CDR1 SQVTM and CDR2 ANQGSEA. There are 12 residues in the CDR3. The V and J ends lost 5 bases and 9 bases, in that order; junction bases with no gene match: 7. Reverse transcription used roughly 0.5 to 1 ug RNA and random hexamers. The immunoSEQ assay covered 54 Vbeta and 13 Jbeta segments for CDR3. TCRdb re-called the immunoSEQ multiplex PCR reads through MiXCR, storing one row per CDR3 protein. There are approximately 110,000 distinct CDR3 sequences in the sample; around 95% occur only once, and under 0.095% lies in the top ten.

V gene TRBV29-1 combines with J gene TRBJ2-5, with TRBD1 matching 9 bases. The receptor's source is a human donor in good health. The sequenced sample was CD4+ T cells from PBMCs. This CDR3 is CSVLQGAEAQYF. CDR3 in DNA: TGCAGCGTTTTACAGGGGGCCGAGGCCCAGTACTTC. Supplemented by reference TRBV29-1 and TRBJ2-5, the full variable domain reads SAVISQKPSRDICQRGTSLTIQCQVDSQVTMMFWYRQQPGQSLTLIATANQGSEATYESGFVIDKFPISRPNLTFSTLTVSNMSPEDSSIYLCSVLQGAEAQYFGPGTRLLVL.